This T cell receptor beta chain was retrieved from a study of cytomegalovirus exposure and HLA in healthy donors. The germline V and J ends were trimmed by 3 bases and 0 bases, with 9 bases remaining between them. CDR3 size: 14 residues. Germline assignment: CDR1 SGDLS and CDR2 YYNGEE. It was with 60 Vbeta and 13 Jbeta primers that the PCR ran. Sequencing was performed with immunoSEQ multiplex PCR; in TCRdb, only in-frame clones are kept and a portion is missing. The sample carries some 120,000 clones, 78% recorded once. This receptor was identified in a man in his forties in good health and CMV-seronegative. The specimen was PBMCs. The chain employs TRBV9 and TRBJ1-1; D may be TRBD1 (6 bases). In DNA form, the CDR3 reads TGTGCCAGCAGCGCTACAGGGCTGAACACTGAAGCTTTCTTT. It translates to CASSATGLNTEAFF.